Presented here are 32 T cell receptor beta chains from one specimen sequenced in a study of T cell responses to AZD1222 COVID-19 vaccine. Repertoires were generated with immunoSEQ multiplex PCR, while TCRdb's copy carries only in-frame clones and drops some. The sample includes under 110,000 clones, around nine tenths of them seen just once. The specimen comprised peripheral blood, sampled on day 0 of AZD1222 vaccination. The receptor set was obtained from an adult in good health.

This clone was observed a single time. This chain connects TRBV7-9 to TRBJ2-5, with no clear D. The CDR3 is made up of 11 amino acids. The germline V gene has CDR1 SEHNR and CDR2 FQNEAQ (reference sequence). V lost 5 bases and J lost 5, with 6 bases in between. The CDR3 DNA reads TGTGCCAGCAGCGATCCGGAGACCCAGTACTTC. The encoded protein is CASSDPETQYF.

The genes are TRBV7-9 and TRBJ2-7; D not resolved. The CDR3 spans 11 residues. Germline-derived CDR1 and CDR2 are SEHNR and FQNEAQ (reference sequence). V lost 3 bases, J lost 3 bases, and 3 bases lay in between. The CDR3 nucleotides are TGTGCCAGCAGCTTCTTCTACGAGCAGTACTTC. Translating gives CASSFFYEQYF.

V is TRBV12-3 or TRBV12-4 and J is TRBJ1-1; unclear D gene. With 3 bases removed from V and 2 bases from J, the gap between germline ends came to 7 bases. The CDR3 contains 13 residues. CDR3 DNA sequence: TGTGCCAGCAGTTTGACTAGTAACACTGAAGCTTTCTTT. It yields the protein CASSLTSNTEAFF.

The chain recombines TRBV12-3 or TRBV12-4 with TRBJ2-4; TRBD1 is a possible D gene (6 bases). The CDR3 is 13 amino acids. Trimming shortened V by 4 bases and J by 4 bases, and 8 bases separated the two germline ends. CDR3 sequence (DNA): TGTGCCAGCAGTTCGGACAGAAAAAACATTCAGTACTTC. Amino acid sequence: CASSSDRKNIQYF.

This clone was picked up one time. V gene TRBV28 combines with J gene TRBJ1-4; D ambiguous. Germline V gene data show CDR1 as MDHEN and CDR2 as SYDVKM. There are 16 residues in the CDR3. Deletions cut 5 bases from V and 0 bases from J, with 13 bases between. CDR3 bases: TGTGCCAGCAGTCCCCCCGAGAGGGCAACTAATGAAAAACTGTTTTTT. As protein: CASSPPERATNEKLFF.

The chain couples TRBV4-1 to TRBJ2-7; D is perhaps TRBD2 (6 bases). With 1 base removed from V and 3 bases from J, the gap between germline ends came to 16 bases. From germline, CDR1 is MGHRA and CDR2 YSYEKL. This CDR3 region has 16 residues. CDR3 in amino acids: CASSQVREVGFYEQYF. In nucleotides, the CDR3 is TGCGCCAGCAGCCAAGTAAGGGAGGTCGGTTTCTACGAGCAGTACTTC.

The CDR3 is CASSPSQGNTIYF. The CDR3 DNA follows: TGTGCCAGCTCACCATCTCAGGGAAACACCATATATTTT. This chain uses TRBV18 with TRBJ1-3, with D unclear. In germline, CDR1 is KGHSH, CDR2 LQKENI. CDR3 length equals 13 residues. V gave up 2 bases and J gave up 4 bases, with 6 bases separating them.

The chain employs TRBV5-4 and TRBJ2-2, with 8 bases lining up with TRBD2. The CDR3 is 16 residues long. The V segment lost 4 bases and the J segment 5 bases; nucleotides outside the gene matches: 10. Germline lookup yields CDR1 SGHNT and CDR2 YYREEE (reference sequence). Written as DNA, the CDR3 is TGTGCCAGCAGCAGAAAAGCGGGGGTAGGGACCGGGGAGCTGTTTTTT. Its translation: CASSRKAGVGTGELFF.

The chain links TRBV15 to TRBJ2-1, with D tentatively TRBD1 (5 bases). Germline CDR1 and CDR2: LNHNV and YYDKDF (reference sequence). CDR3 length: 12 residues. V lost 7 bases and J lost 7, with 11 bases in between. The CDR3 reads CATTQSGNEQFF. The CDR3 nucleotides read TGTGCCACCACACAGTCAGGGAATGAGCAGTTCTTC.

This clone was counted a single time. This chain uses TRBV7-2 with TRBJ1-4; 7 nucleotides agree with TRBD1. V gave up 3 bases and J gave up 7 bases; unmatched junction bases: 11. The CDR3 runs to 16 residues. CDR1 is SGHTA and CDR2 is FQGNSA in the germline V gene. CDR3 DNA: TGTGCCAGCAGCTTGGGGACAGCGGCCAATTCTGAAAAACTGTTTTTT. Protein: CASSLGTAANSEKLFF.

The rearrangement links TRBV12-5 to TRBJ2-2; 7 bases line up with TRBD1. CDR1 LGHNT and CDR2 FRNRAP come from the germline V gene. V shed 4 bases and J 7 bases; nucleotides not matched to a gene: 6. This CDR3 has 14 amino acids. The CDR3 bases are TGTGCTAGTGGTTCCGTAGGGGGCGGCGGGGAGCTGTTTTTT. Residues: CASGSVGGGGELFF.

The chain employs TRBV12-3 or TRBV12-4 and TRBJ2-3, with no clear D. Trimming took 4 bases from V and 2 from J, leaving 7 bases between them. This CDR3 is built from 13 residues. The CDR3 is CASSSGDTDTQYF. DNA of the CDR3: TGTGCCAGCAGTTCTGGGGACACAGATACGCAGTATTTT.

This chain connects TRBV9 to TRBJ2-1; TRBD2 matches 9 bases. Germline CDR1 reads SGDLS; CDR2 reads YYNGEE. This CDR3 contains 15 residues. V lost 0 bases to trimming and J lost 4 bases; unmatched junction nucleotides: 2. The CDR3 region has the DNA TGTGCCAGCAGCGTAGTAGCGGGGGTTTACAATGAGCAGTTCTTC. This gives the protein CASSVVAGVYNEQFF.

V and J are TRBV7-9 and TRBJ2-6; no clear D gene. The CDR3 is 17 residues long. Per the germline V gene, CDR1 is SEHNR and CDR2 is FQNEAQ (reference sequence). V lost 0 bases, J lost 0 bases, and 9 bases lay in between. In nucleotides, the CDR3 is TGTGCCAGCAGCTTAGCGGGCAGGAGCTCTGGGGCCAACGTCCTGACTTTC. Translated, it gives CASSLAGRSSGANVLTF.

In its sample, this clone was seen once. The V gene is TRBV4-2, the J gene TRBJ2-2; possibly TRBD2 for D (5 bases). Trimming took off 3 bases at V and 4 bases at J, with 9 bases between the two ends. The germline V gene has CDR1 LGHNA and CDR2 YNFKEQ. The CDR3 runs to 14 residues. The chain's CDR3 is CASSHASLTGELFF. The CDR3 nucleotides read TGTGCCAGCAGCCACGCTAGCCTCACCGGGGAGCTGTTTTTT.

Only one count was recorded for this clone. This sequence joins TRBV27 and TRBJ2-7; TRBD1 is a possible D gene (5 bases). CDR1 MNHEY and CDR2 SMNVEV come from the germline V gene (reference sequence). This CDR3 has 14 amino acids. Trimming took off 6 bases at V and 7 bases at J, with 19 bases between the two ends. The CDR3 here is CASSLAVLRGEQYF. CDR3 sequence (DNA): TGTGCCAGCAGCCTGGCGGTACTAAGGGGTGAGCAGTACTTC.

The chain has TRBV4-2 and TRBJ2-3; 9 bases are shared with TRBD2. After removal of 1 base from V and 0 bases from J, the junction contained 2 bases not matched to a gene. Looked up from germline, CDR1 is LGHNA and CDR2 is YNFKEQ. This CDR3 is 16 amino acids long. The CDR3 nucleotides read TGTGCCAGCAGCCAAGGTGGACTAGCGAGCACAGATACGCAGTATTTT. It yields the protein CASSQGGLASTDTQYF.

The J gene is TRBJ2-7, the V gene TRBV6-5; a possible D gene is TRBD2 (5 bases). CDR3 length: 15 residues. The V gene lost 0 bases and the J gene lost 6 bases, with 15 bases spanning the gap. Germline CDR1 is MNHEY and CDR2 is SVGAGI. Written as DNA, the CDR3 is TGTGCCAGCAGTTACTCGACGGCGGGCTCCGCCGAGCAGTACTTC. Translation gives CASSYSTAGSAEQYF.

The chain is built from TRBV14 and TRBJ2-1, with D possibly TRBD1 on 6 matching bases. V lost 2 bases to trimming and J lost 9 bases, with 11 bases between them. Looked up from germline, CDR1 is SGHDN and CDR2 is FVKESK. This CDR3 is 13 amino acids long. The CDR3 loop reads CASSQWGQVEQFF. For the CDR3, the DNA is TGTGCCAGCAGCCAATGGGGGCAGGTTGAGCAGTTCTTC.

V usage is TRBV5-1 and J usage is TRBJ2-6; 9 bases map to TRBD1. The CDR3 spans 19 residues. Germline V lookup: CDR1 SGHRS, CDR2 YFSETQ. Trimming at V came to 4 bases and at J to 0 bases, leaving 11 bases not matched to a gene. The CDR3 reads CASSPGETGGRSGANVLTF. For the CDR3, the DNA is TGCGCCAGCAGCCCAGGAGAGACAGGGGGACGCTCTGGGGCCAACGTCCTGACTTTC.

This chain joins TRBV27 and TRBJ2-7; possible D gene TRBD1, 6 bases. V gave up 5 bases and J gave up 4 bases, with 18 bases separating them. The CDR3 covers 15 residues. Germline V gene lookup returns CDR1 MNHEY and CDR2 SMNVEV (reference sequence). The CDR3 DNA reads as TGTGCCAGCAGTCGAACAGGGAAAAGATATTACGAGCAGTACTTC. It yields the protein CASSRTGKRYYEQYF.

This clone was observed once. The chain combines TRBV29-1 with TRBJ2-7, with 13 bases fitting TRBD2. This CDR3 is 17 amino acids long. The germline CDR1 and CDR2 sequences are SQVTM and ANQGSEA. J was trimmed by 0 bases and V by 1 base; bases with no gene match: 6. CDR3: CSVEVAGTSGVSYEQYF. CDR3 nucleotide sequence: TGCAGCGTTGAAGTTGCCGGGACTAGCGGGGTCTCCTACGAGCAGTACTTC.

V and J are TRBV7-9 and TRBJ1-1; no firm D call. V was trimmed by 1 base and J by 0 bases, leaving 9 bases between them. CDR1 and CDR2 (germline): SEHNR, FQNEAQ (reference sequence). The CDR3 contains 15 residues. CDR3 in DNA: TGTGCCAGCAGCTTAGGCAGGACCATGAACACTGAAGCTTTCTTT. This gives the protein CASSLGRTMNTEAFF. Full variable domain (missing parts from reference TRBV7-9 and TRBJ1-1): DTGVSQNPRHKITKRGQNVTFRCDPISEHNRLYWYRQTLGQGPEFLTYFQNEAQLEKSRLLSDRFSAERPKGSFSTLEIQRTEQGDSAMYLCASSLGRTMNTEAFFGQGTRLTVV.

The chain's CDR3 is CASSVDHSGAPPYNEQFF. CDR3 nucleotides: TGTGCCAGCAGCGTAGACCATAGCGGGGCCCCACCCTACAATGAGCAGTTCTTC. This chain joins TRBV9 and TRBJ2-1, with 8 bases fitting TRBD2. The CDR3 extends over 18 amino acids. Germline V gene data show CDR1 as SGDLS and CDR2 as YYNGEE. V lost 0 bases, J lost 2 bases, and 10 bases stayed unmatched.

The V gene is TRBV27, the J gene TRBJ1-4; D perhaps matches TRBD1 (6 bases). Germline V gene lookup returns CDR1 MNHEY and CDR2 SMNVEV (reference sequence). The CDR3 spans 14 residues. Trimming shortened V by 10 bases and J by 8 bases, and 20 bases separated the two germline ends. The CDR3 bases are TGTGCCATGCAGAGACAGGATCGTGGCGAAAAACTGTTTTTT. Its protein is CAMQRQDRGEKLFF.

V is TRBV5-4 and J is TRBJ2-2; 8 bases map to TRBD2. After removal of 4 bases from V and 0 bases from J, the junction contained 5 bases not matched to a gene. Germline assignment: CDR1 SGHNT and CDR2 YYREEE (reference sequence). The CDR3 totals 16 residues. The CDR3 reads CASSMASGPNTGELFF. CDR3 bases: TGTGCCAGCAGCATGGCTAGCGGGCCGAACACCGGGGAGCTGTTTTTT. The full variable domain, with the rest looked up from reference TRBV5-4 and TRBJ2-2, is ETGVTQSPTHLIKTRGQQVTLRCSSQSGHNTVSWYQQALGQGPQFIFQYYREEENGRGNFPPRFSGLQFPNYSSELNVNALELDDSALYLCASSMASGPNTGELFFGEGSRLTVL.

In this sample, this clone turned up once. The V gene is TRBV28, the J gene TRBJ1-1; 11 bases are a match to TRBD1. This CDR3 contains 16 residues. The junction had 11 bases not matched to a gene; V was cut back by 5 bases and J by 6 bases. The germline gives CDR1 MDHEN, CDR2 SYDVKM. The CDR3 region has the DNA TGTGCCAGCAGTCCCCGGTTCGGGACAGGGGGGGCTGAAGCTTTCTTT. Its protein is CASSPRFGTGGAEAFF.

The CDR3 DNA follows: TGTGCCAGCAGCTCTCAGAAGGGGGAGCTTGGCTACACCTTC. This codes for CASSSQKGELGYTF. This chain links TRBV7-9 with TRBJ1-2; D possibly corresponds to TRBD1 (6 bases). Germline V CDR1 and CDR2: SEHNR, FQNEAQ (reference sequence). This CDR3 is built from 14 residues. Trimming shortened V by 4 bases and J by 7 bases, and 16 bases separated the two germline ends.

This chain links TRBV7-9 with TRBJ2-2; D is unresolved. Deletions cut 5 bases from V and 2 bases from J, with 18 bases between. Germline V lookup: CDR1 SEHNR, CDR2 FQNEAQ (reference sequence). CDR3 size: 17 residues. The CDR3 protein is CASSPLWTGFNTGELFF. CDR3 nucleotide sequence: TGTGCCAGCAGCCCTCTATGGACGGGCTTTAACACCGGGGAGCTGTTTTTT.

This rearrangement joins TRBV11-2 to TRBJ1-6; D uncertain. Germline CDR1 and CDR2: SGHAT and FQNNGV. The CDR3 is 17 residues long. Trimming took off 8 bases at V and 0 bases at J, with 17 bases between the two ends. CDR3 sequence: CASAGWPGLSYNSPLHF. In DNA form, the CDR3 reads TGTGCCAGCGCCGGCTGGCCCGGGCTCTCCTATAATTCACCCCTCCACTTT.

The CDR3 sequence: CSVVLGLADTQYF. The DNA of the CDR3 is TGCAGCGTTGTTCTGGGGCTCGCAGATACGCAGTATTTT. The chain has TRBV29-1 and TRBJ2-3; D is perhaps TRBD1 (5 bases). V gave up 4 bases and J gave up 4 bases, with 12 bases separating them. Germline V CDR1 and CDR2: SQVTM, ANQGSEA. CDR3 length equals 13 residues.

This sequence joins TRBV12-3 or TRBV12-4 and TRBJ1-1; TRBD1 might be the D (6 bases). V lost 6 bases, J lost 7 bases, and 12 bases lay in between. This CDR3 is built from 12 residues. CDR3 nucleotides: TGTGCCAGCAGCAGTGACAGGAGTGAAGCTTTCTTT. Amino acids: CASSSDRSEAFF.